This TCR beta chain was identified in a study of blood T cell repertoires in COVID-19. Study background: Both acute and convalescent COVID-19 samples were obtained from the United States, Italy and Spain. The cDNA or gDNA used as material had been derived from T cells, B-cell-depleted T cells, or PBMCs.

Methods used by the authors: The assay estimated nucleated cells by amplifying reference gene primers. Generated by immunoSEQ multiplex PCR, the TCRdb table keeps only in-frame clones and is missing some. V, J and clone size were drawn from that table, and D and trimming were deduced from the DNA. The sample carries approximately 260,000 clones, approximately 87% recorded once. The receptor was derived from a man in his sixties who had recovered from COVID-19. The specimen was peripheral blood.

The CDR3 loop is CASRRRIQPQHF. CDR3 sequence (DNA): TGTGCCAGCCGGAGACGGATTCAGCCCCAGCATTTT. The genes are TRBV6-4 and TRBJ1-5; D is ambiguous. Germline V gene sequence: CDR1 MRHNA, CDR2 SNTAGT. Trimming shortened V by 8 bases and J by 6 bases, and 11 bases separated the two germline ends. The CDR3 is 12 residues long.